The entry below describes one T cell receptor beta chain. Antigen specificity is unknown. Per germline, CDR1 ENHRY and CDR2 SYGVKD. The germline V and J ends were trimmed by 3 bases and 0 bases, with 5 bases remaining between them. This CDR3 has 13 residues. The sample is drawn from a study of T cell repertoires in cytomegalovirus infection. In the study overall: Matching HLA type, along with CMV infection, was indicated by public TCR beta signatures.

Findings and caveats of the study: The cumulative frequency of public TCR beta families identified carriers of CMV plus the relevant HLA.

Each CDR3 protein is one row after TCRdb ran MiXCR on the reads. Of under 500,000 distinct CDR3 sequences in the sample, under 45% were seen once. The gene calls are TRBV10-3 and TRBJ1-2, with D unclear. The sequence was collected from a human donor in good health (CMV status not recorded). Some clones in this sample may be carry-over from other donors' samples. The material sequenced was cultured PBMCs, taken from culture after CMV antigen stimulation. The CDR3 here is CAISDLPNYGYTF. In nucleotides, the CDR3 is TGTGCCATCAGTGATTTACCTAACTATGGCTACACCTTC.